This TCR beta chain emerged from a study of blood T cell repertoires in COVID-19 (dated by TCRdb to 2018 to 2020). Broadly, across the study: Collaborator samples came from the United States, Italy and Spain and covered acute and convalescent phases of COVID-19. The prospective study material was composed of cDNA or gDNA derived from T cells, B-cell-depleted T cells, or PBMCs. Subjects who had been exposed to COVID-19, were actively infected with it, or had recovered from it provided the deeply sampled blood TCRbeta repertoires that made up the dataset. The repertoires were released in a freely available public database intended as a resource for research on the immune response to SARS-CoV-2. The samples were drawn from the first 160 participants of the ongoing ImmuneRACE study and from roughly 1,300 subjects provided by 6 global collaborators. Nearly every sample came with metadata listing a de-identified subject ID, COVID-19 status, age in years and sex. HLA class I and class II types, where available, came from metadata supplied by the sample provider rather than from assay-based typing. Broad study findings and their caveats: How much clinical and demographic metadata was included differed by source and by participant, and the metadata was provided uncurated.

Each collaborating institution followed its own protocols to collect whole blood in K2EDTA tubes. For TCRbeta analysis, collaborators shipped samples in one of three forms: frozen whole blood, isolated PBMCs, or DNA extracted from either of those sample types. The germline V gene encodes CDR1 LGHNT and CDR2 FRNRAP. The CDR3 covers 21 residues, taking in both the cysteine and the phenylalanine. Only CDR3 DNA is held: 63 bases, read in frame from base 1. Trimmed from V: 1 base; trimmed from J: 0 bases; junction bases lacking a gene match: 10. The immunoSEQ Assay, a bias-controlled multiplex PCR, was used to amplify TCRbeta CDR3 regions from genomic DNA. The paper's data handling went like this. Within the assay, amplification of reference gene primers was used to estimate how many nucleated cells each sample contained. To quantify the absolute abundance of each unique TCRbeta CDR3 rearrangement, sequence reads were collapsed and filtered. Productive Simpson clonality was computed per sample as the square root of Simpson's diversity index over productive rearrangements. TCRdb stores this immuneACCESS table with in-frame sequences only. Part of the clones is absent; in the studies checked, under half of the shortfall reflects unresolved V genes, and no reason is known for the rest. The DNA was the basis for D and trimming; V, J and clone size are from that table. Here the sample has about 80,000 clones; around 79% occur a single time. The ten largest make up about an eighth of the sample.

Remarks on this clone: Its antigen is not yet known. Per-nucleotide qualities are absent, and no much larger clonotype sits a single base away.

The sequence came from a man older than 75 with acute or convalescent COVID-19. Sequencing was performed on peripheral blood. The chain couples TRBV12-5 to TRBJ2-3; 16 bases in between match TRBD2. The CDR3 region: CASGLGLGLAGGQGSTDTQYF. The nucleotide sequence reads TGTGCTAGTGGTTTGGGTCTGGGACTAGCGGGGGGGCAGGGTAGCACAGATACGCAGTATTTT.